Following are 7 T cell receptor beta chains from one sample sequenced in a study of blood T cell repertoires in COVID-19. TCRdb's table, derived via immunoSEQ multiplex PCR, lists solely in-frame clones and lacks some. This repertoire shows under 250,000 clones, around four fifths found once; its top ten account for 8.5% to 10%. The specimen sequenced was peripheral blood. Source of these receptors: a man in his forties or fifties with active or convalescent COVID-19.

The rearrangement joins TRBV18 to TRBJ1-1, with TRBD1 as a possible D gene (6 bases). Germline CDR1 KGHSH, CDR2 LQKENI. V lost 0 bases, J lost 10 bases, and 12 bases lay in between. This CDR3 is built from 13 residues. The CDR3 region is CASSPPGGGPAFF. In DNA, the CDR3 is TGTGCCAGCTCACCACCTGGCGGGGGGCCAGCTTTCTTT.

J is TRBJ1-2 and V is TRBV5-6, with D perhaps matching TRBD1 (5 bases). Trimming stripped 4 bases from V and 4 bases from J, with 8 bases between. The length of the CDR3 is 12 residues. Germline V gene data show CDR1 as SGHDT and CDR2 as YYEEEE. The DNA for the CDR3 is TGTGCCAGCAGCATTGACAGCTATGGCTACACCTTC. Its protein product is CASSIDSYGYTF.

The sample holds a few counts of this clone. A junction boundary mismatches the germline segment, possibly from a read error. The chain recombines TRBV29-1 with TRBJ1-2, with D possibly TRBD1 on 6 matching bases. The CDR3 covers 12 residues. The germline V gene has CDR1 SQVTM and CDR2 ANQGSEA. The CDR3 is CSAEQGGGGYTF. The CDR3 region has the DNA TGCAGCGCTGAACAGGGTGGAGGGGGCTACACCTTC.

CDR3 sequence (DNA): TGCAGCGTTGTCTTGGCCGGACTCACAGATACGCAGTATTTT. Amino acid sequence: CSVVLAGLTDTQYF. V is TRBV29-1 and J is TRBJ2-3; D possibly corresponds to TRBD2 (5 bases). V was cut by 4 bases and J by 2 bases, with 13 bases left in between. Germline loops: CDR1 SQVTM, CDR2 ANQGSEA. The CDR3 loop spans 14 amino acids.

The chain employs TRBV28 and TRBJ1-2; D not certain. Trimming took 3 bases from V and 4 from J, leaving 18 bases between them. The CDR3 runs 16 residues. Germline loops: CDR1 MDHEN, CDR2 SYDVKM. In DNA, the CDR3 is TGTGCCAGCAGTTTCGGCGTCCGGGAGCAGTCCTATGGCTACACCTTC. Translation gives CASSFGVREQSYGYTF.

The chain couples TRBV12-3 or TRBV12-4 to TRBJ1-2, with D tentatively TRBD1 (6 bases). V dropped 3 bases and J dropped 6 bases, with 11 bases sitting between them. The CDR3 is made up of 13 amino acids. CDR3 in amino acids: CASSFEGVNGYTF. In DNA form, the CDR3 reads TGTGCCAGCAGTTTCGAGGGGGTGAATGGCTACACCTTC.

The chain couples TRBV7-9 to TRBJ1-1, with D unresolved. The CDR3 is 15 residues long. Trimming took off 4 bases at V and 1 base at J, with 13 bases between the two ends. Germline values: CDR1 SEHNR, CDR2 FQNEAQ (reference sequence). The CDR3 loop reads CASSYPRRGNTEAFF. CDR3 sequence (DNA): TGTGCCAGCAGCTACCCGAGGCGGGGGAACACTGAAGCTTTCTTT.